This TCR beta chain was sequenced during a study of Ad26.COV2.S vaccination and SARS-CoV-2 variants. V was cut by 3 bases and J by 5 bases, with 5 bases left in between. The V gene's germline CDR1 is MNHEY and CDR2 SMNVEV (reference sequence). There are 12 residues in the CDR3. Treatment specified: around 19 received Ad26.COV2.S at low or high dose, single or two shots; several received placebo; per-sample allocation not given. Sampling was performed 63 days after the first vaccine or placebo injection. Libraries were prepared by immunoSEQ multiplex PCR; TCRdb keeps only in-frame clonotypes and omits some of them. The repertoire holds nearly 400,000 clones, 75% to 90% seen once, with about 1.9% in the top ten.

This clonotype was sampled from a person aged 18 to 65 who received the Ad26.COV2.S COVID-19 vaccine or a placebo. V gene TRBV27 combines with J gene TRBJ2-1, with D unclear. Sequencing was performed on peripheral blood, taken in a trial of Ad26.COV2.S vaccine versus placebo. The CDR3 DNA sequence: TGTGCCAGCAGTTTGCTCAACAATGAGCAGTTCTTC. It codes for CASSLLNNEQFF.